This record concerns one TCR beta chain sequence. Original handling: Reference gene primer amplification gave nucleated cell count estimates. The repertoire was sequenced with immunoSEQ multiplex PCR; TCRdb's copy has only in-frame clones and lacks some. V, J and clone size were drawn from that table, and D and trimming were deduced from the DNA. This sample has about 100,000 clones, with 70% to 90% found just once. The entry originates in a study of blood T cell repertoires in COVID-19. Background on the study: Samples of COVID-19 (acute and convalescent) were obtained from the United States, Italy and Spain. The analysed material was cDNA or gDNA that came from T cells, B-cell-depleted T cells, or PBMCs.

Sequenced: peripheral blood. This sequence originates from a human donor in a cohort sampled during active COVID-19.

CDR3 region: CASSTESTHTGELFF. The CDR3, as DNA: TGTGCCAGTAGTACAGAGTCCACTCACACCGGGGAGCTGTTTTTT. The chain is built from TRBV19 and TRBJ2-2; D ambiguous. Trimming cost V 4 bases and J 3 bases, with 12 bases left between them. This CDR3 has 15 amino acids. Germline assignment: CDR1 LNHDA and CDR2 SQIVND (reference sequence).